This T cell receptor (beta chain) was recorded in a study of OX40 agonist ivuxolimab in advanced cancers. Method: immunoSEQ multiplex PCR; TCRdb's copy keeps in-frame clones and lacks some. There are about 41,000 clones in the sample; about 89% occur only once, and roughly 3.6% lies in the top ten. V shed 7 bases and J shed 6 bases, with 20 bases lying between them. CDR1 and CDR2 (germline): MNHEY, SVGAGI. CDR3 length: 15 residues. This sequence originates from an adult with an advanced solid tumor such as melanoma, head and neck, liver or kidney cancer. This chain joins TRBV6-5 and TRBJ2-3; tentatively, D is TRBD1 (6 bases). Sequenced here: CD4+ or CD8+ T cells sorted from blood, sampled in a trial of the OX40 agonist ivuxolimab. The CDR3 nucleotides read TGTGCCAGCAAAAGGGGGTTGGGGGTGGAGGATACGCAGTATTTT. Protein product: CASKRGLGVEDTQYF.